Below, 12 T cell receptor beta chains from the same sample are listed, as sequenced in a study of persistence of HIV-infected CD4 T cells (dated by TCRdb to the early 2020s). The immunoSEQ hsTCRB assay version 4, run in survey mode, was used to sequence TCRbeta repertoires from genomic DNA. TCRdb took this table from immuneACCESS and kept in-frame rearrangements with V and J called. Such tables lack part of the clones; where checked against another copy, unresolved V genes explain under half of the gap, and the rest is unexplained. The sample contains roughly 41,000 clones, roughly 86% of them found a single time. The ten most abundant clones make up 1.3% of the sample. Read against the paper, the sample's treatment or condition label means: suppressive antiretroviral therapy. Cells were stimulated with anti-CD3/anti-CD28 magnetic beads as a nonspecific positive control representing the CD4+ T cell repertoire. CD4+ T cells that responded were sorted based on upregulation of both CD40 ligand and CD69.

Their antigen targets remain unknown. The sample in question was CD4+ T cells sorted from PBMCs after roughly 17-hour stimulation, obtained from a patient who received antiretroviral therapy. According to the study, the label for this sample's cell subset or site signals: CD40L+CD69+ CD4 T cells responding to anti-CD3/anti-CD28 beads, representing the overall repertoire. These receptors all come from an adult man with HIV who was CMV-seropositive.

The V call is TRBV21-1, the J call TRBJ2-7; TRBD2, the table's D call, lacks a check against the DNA. TRBV21-1 is shown as a pseudogene. This CDR3 is 16 amino acids long. DNA for the CDR3: TGTGCCAGCTCTTTGGGGGGAAAGGGGCCTAAGGAGGAGCAGTACTTC. It yields the protein CASSLGGKGPKEEQYF.

This clone was seen just once. J is TRBJ1-1 and V is TRBV5-4; D might be TRBD1 (5 bases). Trimming left V 4 bases short and J 1 base short, with 11 bases between. The germline gives CDR1 SGHNT, CDR2 YYREEE (reference sequence). The CDR3 contains 14 residues. The CDR3: CASSRDRRNTEAFF. CDR3 DNA: TGTGCCAGCAGCCGGGACCGCAGGAACACTGAAGCTTTCTTT.

CDR3 sequence reads: CASSSDPRGVTKNIQYF. CDR3 coding DNA: TGCGCCAGCAGCTCGGACCCACGGGGGGTTACCAAAAACATTCAGTACTTC. The chain combines TRBV5-1 with TRBJ2-4; 7 nucleotides agree with TRBD2. After removal of 3 bases from V and 2 bases from J, the junction contained 11 bases not matched to a gene. Germline-derived CDR1 and CDR2 are SGHRS and YFSETQ. The CDR3 is 17 amino acids.

The chain employs TRBV10-3 and TRBJ1-4; maybe TRBD1 (5 bases). V was trimmed by 5 bases and J by 5 bases, leaving 12 bases between them. The germline V gene has CDR1 ENHRY and CDR2 SYGVKD. The CDR3 sequence is 14 residues long. The CDR3 protein is CAISSGTGNEKLFF. CDR3 DNA sequence: TGTGCCATCAGTTCCGGGACCGGGAATGAAAAACTGTTTTTT.

The chain employs TRBV7-3 and TRBJ2-2, with 9 bases aligning to TRBD1. The CDR3 has 18 residues. CDR1 and CDR2 (germline): SGHTA, FQGTGA. The V gene end was trimmed by 3 bases and the J gene end by 0 bases; junction bases not matched to a gene: 8. For the CDR3, the DNA is TGTGCCAGCAGCTTGCGGGGACAGGGAGGCGCGAACACCGGGGAGCTGTTTTTT. Its translation: CASSLRGQGGANTGELFF. The whole variable domain, remainder taken from reference TRBV7-3 and TRBJ2-2, is GAGVSQTPSNKVTEKGKYVELRCDPISGHTALYWYRQSLGQGPEFLIYFQGTGAADDSGLPNDRFFAVRPEGSVSTLKIQRTERGDSAVYLCASSLRGQGGANTGELFFGEGSRLTVL.

The chain recombines TRBV7-8 with TRBJ2-3; 14 nucleotides align to TRBD2. This CDR3 contains 17 residues. With 1 base clipped from V and 3 bases from J, the junction kept 3 bases outside the gene matches. Per the germline V gene, CDR1 is SGHVS and CDR2 is FQNEAQ. This CDR3 reads CASSLGLAGGPTDTQYF. The CDR3 DNA is TGTGCCAGCAGCTTAGGACTAGCGGGGGGGCCGACAGATACGCAGTATTTT.

This chain joins TRBV25-1 and TRBJ1-2; TRBD1 matches 8 bases. V shed 6 bases and J 3 bases; nucleotides not matched to a gene: 6. Germline assignment: CDR1 MGHDK and CDR2 SYGVNS. The CDR3 contains 14 residues. CDR3: CASRGQGNHYGYTF. CDR3 nucleotides: TGTGCCAGCAGAGGACAGGGCAATCACTATGGCTACACCTTC.

Details on this clone: The sample has other DNA sequences that encode this CDR3 too. This chain connects TRBV24-1 to TRBJ2-7; D not resolved. The CDR3 covers 13 residues. V lost 3 bases and J lost 0, with 5 bases in between. Looked up from germline, CDR1 is KGHDR and CDR2 is SFDVKD. CDR3 bases: TGTGCCACCAGTGATCGGCACTCCTACGAGCAGTACTTC. Its translation: CATSDRHSYEQYF.

The chain combines TRBV5-8 with TRBJ1-4, with TRBD1 identical over 7 bases. The CDR3 has 15 amino acids. The germline V gene encodes CDR1 SGHTS and CDR2 YDEGEE. The V segment lost 4 bases and the J segment 5 bases; nucleotides outside the gene matches: 8. CDR3 nucleotide sequence: TGTGCCAGCAGCCAGATCCGGGACAGCAATGAAAAACTGTTTTTT. The encoded protein is CASSQIRDSNEKLFF.

This chain uses TRBV19 with TRBJ1-3; 9 bases map to TRBD1. Unmatched junction bases numbered 11, after V lost 6 bases and J lost 8 bases. The germline V gene encodes CDR1 LNHDA and CDR2 SQIVND (reference sequence). The CDR3 runs 15 residues. CDR3 amino acids: CASRMGGQGTHTIYF. The CDR3 DNA sequence: TGTGCCAGTAGAATGGGAGGACAGGGGACCCACACCATATATTTT.

The J gene is TRBJ1-6, the V gene TRBV6-6; 10 nucleotides align to TRBD1. Trimming took 5 bases from V and 7 from J; bases not matched to a gene: 5. Germline V gene lookup returns CDR1 MNHNY and CDR2 SVGAGI (reference sequence). The CDR3 length is 15 residues. CDR3: CASSTGQGKNSPLHF. CDR3 coding DNA: TGTGCCAGCAGTACGGGACAGGGGAAAAATTCACCCCTCCACTTT.

The CDR3 protein is CASSEVGLEAFF. Written as DNA, the CDR3 is TGTGCCAGCAGTGAAGTCGGGCTGGAAGCTTTCTTT. V gene TRBV6-1 combines with J gene TRBJ1-1; D is unclear. V lost 1 base, J lost 8 bases, and 8 bases lay in between. Germline-derived CDR1 and CDR2 are MNHNS and SASEGT. This CDR3 is 12 amino acids long.